The 2 T cell receptor beta chains given below trace back to one sample, sequenced in a study of OX40 agonist ivuxolimab in advanced cancers. The assay was immunoSEQ multiplex PCR, and TCRdb's table has in-frame clones only and misses some. The data show about 48,000 clones, around nine tenths seen once. The sample here was CD4+ or CD8+ T cells sorted from blood, taken in a trial of the OX40 agonist ivuxolimab. Every receptor here comes from an adult with an advanced solid tumor such as melanoma, head and neck, liver or kidney cancer.

V gene TRBV19 combines with J gene TRBJ2-7; 8 bases are a match to TRBD1. CDR3 length: 14 residues. Germline loops: CDR1 LNHDA, CDR2 SQIVND (reference sequence). The V segment lost 11 bases and the J segment 5 bases; nucleotides outside the gene matches: 14. The CDR3 sequence is CAASQTGAAHEQYF. The CDR3 region has the DNA TGTGCCGCGTCCCAGACAGGGGCTGCCCACGAGCAGTACTTC.

In its sample, this clone was seen a few times. This chain joins TRBV29-1 and TRBJ1-1; tentative D call: TRBD1 (5 bases). The CDR3 totals 13 residues. Trimming shortened V by 7 bases and J by 3 bases, and 15 bases separated the two germline ends. Germline loops: CDR1 SQVTM, CDR2 ANQGSEA. This CDR3 reads CSGAEWGDTEAFF. The CDR3 nucleotides are TGCAGCGGTGCCGAATGGGGGGACACTGAAGCTTTCTTT.